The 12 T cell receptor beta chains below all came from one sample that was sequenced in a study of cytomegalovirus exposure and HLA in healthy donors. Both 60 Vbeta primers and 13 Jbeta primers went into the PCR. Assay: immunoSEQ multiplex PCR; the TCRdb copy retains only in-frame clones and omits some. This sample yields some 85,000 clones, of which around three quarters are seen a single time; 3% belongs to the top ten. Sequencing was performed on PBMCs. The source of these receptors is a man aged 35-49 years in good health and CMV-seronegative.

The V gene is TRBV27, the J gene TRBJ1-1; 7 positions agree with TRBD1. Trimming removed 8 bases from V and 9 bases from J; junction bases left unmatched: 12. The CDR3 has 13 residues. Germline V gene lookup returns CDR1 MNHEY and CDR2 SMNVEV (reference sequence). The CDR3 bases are TGTGCCAGCTCCCCTCAGGGGGTTTGTCAAGCTTTCTTT. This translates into CASSPQGVCQAFF.

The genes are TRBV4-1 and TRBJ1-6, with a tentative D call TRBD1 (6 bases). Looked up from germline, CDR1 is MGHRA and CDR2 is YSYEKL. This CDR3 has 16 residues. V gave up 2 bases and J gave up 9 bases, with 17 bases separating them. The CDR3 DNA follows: TGCGCCAGCAGCCAAAATGATAACAGGGTGGGTTCACCCCTCCACTTT. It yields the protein CASSQNDNRVGSPLHF.

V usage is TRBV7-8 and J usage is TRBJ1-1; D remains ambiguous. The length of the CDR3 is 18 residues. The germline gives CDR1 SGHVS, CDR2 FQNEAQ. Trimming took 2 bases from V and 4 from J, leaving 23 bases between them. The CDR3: CASSLLSGSPLKGTEAFF. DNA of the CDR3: TGTGCCAGCAGCTTATTGTCCGGGAGCCCCTTGAAAGGCACTGAAGCTTTCTTT.

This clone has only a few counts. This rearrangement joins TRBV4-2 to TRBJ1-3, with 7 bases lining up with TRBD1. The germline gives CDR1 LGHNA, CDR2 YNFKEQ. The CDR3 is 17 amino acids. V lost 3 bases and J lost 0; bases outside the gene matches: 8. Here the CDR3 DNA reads TGTGCCAGCAGCCAGACAGGGCCCCTCAGCTCTGGAAACACCATATATTTT. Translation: CASSQTGPLSSGNTIYF.

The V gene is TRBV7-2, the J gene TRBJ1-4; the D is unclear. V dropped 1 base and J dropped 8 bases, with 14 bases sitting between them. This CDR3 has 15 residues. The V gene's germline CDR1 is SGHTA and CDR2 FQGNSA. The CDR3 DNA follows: TGTGCCAGCAGCTTAGGTCCGAAAACGAGGGAAAAACTGTTTTTT. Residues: CASSLGPKTREKLFF.

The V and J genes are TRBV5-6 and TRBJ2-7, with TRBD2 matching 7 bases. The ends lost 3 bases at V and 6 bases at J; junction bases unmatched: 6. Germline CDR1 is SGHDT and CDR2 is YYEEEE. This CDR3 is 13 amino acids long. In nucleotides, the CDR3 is TGTGCCAGCAGCTCTTGGACTAGTGCCGAGCAGTACTTC. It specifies CASSSWTSAEQYF.

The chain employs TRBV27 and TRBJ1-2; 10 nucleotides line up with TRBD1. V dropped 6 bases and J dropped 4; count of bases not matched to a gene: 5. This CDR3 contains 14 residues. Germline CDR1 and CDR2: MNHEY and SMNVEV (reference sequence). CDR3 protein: CASRRTGGVYGYTF. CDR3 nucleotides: TGTGCCAGCAGACGGACAGGGGGTGTCTATGGCTACACCTTC.

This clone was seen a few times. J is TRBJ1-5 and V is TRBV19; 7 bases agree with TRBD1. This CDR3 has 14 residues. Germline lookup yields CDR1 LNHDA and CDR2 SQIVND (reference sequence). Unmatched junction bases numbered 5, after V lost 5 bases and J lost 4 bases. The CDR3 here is CASSLGQTNQPQHF. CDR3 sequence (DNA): TGTGCCAGTAGTCTGGGACAGACGAATCAGCCCCAGCATTTT.

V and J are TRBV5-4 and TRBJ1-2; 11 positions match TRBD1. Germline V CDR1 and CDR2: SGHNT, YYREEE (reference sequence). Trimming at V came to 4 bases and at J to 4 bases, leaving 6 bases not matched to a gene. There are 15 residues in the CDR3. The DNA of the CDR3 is TGTGCCAGCAGCCGAACCGGGACAGGGGGCTATGGCTACACCTTC. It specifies CASSRTGTGGYGYTF.

The CDR3 bases are TGTGCCAGCAGCCGCCGGGACAGTAATACCGGGGAGCTGTTTTTT. This encodes CASSRRDSNTGELFF. The rearrangement joins TRBV6-6 to TRBJ2-2, with 7 bases fitting TRBD1. The CDR3 spans 15 residues. With V trimmed by 6 bases and J by 5 bases, 9 bases remained unmatched. CDR1 is MNHNY, CDR2 SVGAGI, per germline (reference sequence).

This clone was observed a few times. CDR3 sequence: CASSEPGPGEKLFF. The CDR3 bases are TGTGCCAGCAGTGAACCCGGGCCGGGGGAAAAACTGTTTTTT. The chain is built from TRBV2 and TRBJ1-4, with D hard to call. CDR3 length: 14 residues. Germline loops: CDR1 SNHLY, CDR2 FYNNEI. Trimming pared 2 bases from V and 8 bases from J, leaving 12 bases between.

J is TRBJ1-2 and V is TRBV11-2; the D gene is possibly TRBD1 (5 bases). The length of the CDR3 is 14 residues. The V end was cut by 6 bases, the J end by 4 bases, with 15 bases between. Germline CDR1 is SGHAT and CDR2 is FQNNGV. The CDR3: CASRRVGDSYGYTF. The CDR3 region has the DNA TGTGCCAGCAGGAGAGTGGGTGACAGCTATGGCTACACCTTC.